The 30 T cell receptor beta chains presented below share a single source sample, sequenced in a study of T cell repertoires in cytomegalovirus infection. From the reads, TCRdb called clonotypes with MiXCR, one entry per CDR3 protein. The sample carries approximately 390,000 distinct CDR3 sequences, about 34% recorded once. These receptors lack a known antigen. This specimen was cultured PBMCs, taken from culture after CMV antigen stimulation. These receptors came from a human donor in good health (CMV status not recorded). Some clones in this sample may be carry-over from other donors' samples.

This clonotype was counted a few times. This chain joins TRBV7-2 and TRBJ1-4; possibly TRBD1 for D (6 bases). CDR3 length: 15 residues. The V end was cut by 5 bases, the J end by 2 bases, with 12 bases between. The V gene's germline CDR1 is SGHTA and CDR2 FQGNSA. CDR3 region: CASSPTGRTNEKLFF. CDR3 DNA: TGTGCCAGCAGCCCCACAGGGCGGACTAATGAAAAACTGTTTTTT.

The J gene is TRBJ2-7, the V gene TRBV27; tentative D call: TRBD2 (7 bases). Germline V gene lookup returns CDR1 MNHEY and CDR2 SMNVEV (reference sequence). Deletions cut 0 bases from V and 5 bases from J, with 17 bases between. The CDR3 length is 16 residues. Here the CDR3 DNA reads TGTGCCAGCAGTTTATCGAATTGGGGGAGGGACAACGAGCAGTACTTC. Its translation is CASSLSNWGRDNEQYF.

The V gene is TRBV12-3 or TRBV12-4, the J gene TRBJ2-5; 11 bases match TRBD2. The V and J ends lost 3 bases and 4 bases, in that order; junction bases with no gene match: 4. This CDR3 comprises 15 residues. The CDR3 DNA reads as TGTGCCAGCAGTTTGGTAGCGGGAGGGAGAGAGACCCAGTACTTC. Its protein is CASSLVAGGRETQYF.

The gene calls are TRBV29-1 and TRBJ2-1, with 7 bases that match TRBD2. The CDR3 contains 15 residues. Unmatched junction bases numbered 15, after V lost 7 bases and J lost 6 bases. Germline values: CDR1 SQVTM, CDR2 ANQGSEA. The CDR3 coding sequence is TGCAGCGCCGATTCTCCGGGGCGGGAGTTCAATGAGCAGTTCTTC. It specifies CSADSPGREFNEQFF.

This clonotype was found a few times. The chain carries TRBV11-2 and TRBJ2-1; the match to TRBD2 covers 13 bases. CDR1 and CDR2 (germline): SGHAT, FQNNGV. This CDR3 contains 17 residues. With V trimmed by 3 bases and J by 6 bases, 8 bases remained unmatched. In nucleotides, the CDR3 is TGTGCCAGCAGCTTTGCCTGGACTAGCGGGAGCTTCAATGAGCAGTTCTTC. This gives the protein CASSFAWTSGSFNEQFF.

The chain couples TRBV28 to TRBJ1-1, with D tentatively TRBD1 (5 bases). V lost 2 bases to trimming and J lost 4 bases, with 14 bases between them. The CDR3 totals 15 residues. From germline, CDR1 is MDHEN and CDR2 SYDVKM. The CDR3: CASSLVRVRGTEAFF. CDR3 bases: TGTGCCAGCAGTTTAGTCAGGGTCCGGGGCACTGAAGCTTTCTTT.

The V and J genes are TRBV7-9 and TRBJ1-1, with D uncertain. This CDR3 contains 12 residues. Between the trimmed V and J ends, which lost 3 bases and 7 bases, there was a span of 9 bases. Looked up from germline, CDR1 is SEHNR and CDR2 is FQNEAQ (reference sequence). The CDR3 coding sequence is TGTGCCAGCAGCTTGGGAGAACGTGAAGCTTTCTTT. Translating it yields CASSLGEREAFF. The variable domain in full, with the rest retrieved from reference TRBV7-9 and TRBJ1-1, is DTGVSQNPRHKITKRGQNVTFRCDPISEHNRLYWYRQTLGQGPEFLTYFQNEAQLEKSRLLSDRFSAERPKGSFSTLEIQRTEQGDSAMYLCASSLGEREAFFGQGTRLTVV.

This chain uses TRBV19 with TRBJ2-7; D remains unclear. Trimming left V 3 bases short and J 0 bases short, with 12 bases between. The CDR3 contains 15 residues. Germline V gene sequence: CDR1 LNHDA, CDR2 SQIVND (reference sequence). CDR3 amino acids: CASSMRPTNSYEQYF. CDR3 nucleotide sequence: TGTGCCAGTAGTATGAGGCCCACAAACTCCTACGAGCAGTACTTC.

This clonotype was detected once. The rearrangement uses TRBV7-6 and TRBJ2-5, with a tentative D call TRBD1 (5 bases). Trimming took 5 bases from V and 4 from J, leaving 17 bases between them. Per germline, CDR1 SGHVS and CDR2 FNYEAQ. There are 15 residues in the CDR3. The CDR3 is CASSPSALGRETQYF. CDR3 nucleotides: TGTGCCAGCAGCCCCAGTGCTTTGGGGCGAGAGACCCAGTACTTC.

The gene calls are TRBV7-9 and TRBJ1-1; TRBD1 matches 7 bases. Looked up from germline, CDR1 is SEHNR and CDR2 is FQNEAQ (reference sequence). V gave up 6 bases and J gave up 2 bases; unmatched junction bases: 9. CDR3 length: 15 residues. CDR3 amino acids: CASRRETGVNTEAFF. In nucleotides, the CDR3 is TGTGCCAGCAGGCGAGAAACAGGGGTTAACACTGAAGCTTTCTTT.

This clonotype has only a few counts. The chain uses TRBV11-3 and TRBJ1-1; no firm D call. The CDR3 totals 14 residues. CDR1 and CDR2 from the germline V gene are SGHNT and YENEEA. V shed 3 bases and J shed 3 bases, with 11 bases lying between them. As DNA, the CDR3 is TGTGCCAGCAGCTTTAGTTCTTTGGACACTGAAGCTTTCTTT. It specifies CASSFSSLDTEAFF.

Of note for this clonotype: At one end, the junction sequence differs from germline, possibly due to a read error. The V and J genes are TRBV7-7 and TRBJ2-5, with D tentatively TRBD1 (6 bases). CDR1 SSHAT and CDR2 FNYEAQ come from the germline V gene (reference sequence). The CDR3 covers 16 residues. The CDR3 DNA reads TGTGCTAGCAGCATGGGCCCGGACAGTCTGGGGGAGACCCAGTACTTC. This sequence encodes CASSMGPDSLGETQYF.

This chain joins TRBV27 and TRBJ2-1; TRBD2 aligns across 10 bases. Germline lookup yields CDR1 MNHEY and CDR2 SMNVEV (reference sequence). The CDR3 contains 15 residues. J was trimmed by 5 bases and V by 6 bases; bases with no gene match: 7. The CDR3 sequence: CASSHNGLADNEQFF. The CDR3 nucleotides are TGTGCCAGCAGCCACAACGGACTAGCGGACAATGAGCAGTTCTTC.

In this sample, this clonotype turned up many times. The chain combines TRBV3-1 with TRBJ1-1, with 8 bases matching TRBD1. CDR1 is LGHDT and CDR2 is YNNKEL in the germline V gene (reference sequence). The CDR3 runs 14 residues. V shed 2 bases and J 5 bases; nucleotides not matched to a gene: 4. The DNA of the CDR3 is TGTGCCAGCAGCCAACAGGGGGCGGGAACTGAAGCTTTCTTT. Translation: CASSQQGAGTEAFF.

V usage is TRBV6-2 or TRBV6-3 and J usage is TRBJ2-3, with D possibly TRBD2 on 5 matching bases. CDR3 size: 17 residues. The ends were cut back, 4 bases at V and 2 bases at J, with 19 bases in the middle. CDR1 is MNHEY, CDR2 SVGEGT, per germline. CDR3 nucleotide sequence: TGTGCCAGCAGTTCCTCTCTCGCGCGGACTTCCACAGATACGCAGTATTTT. Its translation: CASSSSLARTSTDTQYF.

This chain connects TRBV2 to TRBJ1-1; D remains ambiguous. V lost 2 bases and J 7 bases, leaving 11 bases between the germline ends. Germline V gene lookup returns CDR1 SNHLY and CDR2 FYNNEI. The CDR3 is 13 amino acids. The DNA for the CDR3 is TGTGCCAGCAGTGAACCGGGGTCTCTTGAAGCTTTCTTT. Translating it yields CASSEPGSLEAFF.

The chain joins TRBV28 to TRBJ1-2; a possible D gene is TRBD1 (5 bases). The V gene's germline CDR1 is MDHEN and CDR2 SYDVKM. V was trimmed by 2 bases and J by 6 bases, leaving 10 bases between them. This CDR3 has 13 residues. In DNA, the CDR3 is TGTGCCAGCAGTTTAAATTCCAGGGATGGCTACACCTTC. Amino acids: CASSLNSRDGYTF.

As concerns this clonotype: One end of the junction varies from germline; a read error may be responsible. The chain links TRBV5-5 to TRBJ1-4; TRBD1 is a possible D gene (6 bases). The CDR3 covers 18 residues. Germline assignment: CDR1 SGHKS and CDR2 YYEKEE (reference sequence). The CDR3 is CASSLATGRPGRNENLFF. DNA for the CDR3: TGTGCCAGCAGCTTGGCGACAGGTCGGCCAGGACGTAATGAAAATCTGTTTTTT.

This clonotype was counted between two and nine times. The chain carries TRBV7-2 and TRBJ1-3; TRBD1 agrees at 9 bases. The CDR3 runs to 15 residues. Germline V gene sequence: CDR1 SGHTA, CDR2 FQGNSA. The V segment lost 6 bases and the J segment 4 bases; nucleotides outside the gene matches: 7. Written as DNA, the CDR3 is TGTGCCAGCAGTTCCCACAGGGGGCCGGGAAACACCATATATTTT. This encodes CASSSHRGPGNTIYF.

The rearrangement joins TRBV5-1 to TRBJ2-5; TRBD2 is a possible D gene (6 bases). The CDR3 runs to 15 residues. Trimming took 5 bases from V and 4 from J, leaving 18 bases between them. Germline V gene lookup returns CDR1 SGHRS and CDR2 YFSETQ. CDR3 sequence: CASSFQGGPAETQYF. In nucleotides, the CDR3 is TGCGCCAGCAGTTTTCAAGGAGGGCCTGCAGAGACCCAGTACTTC.

Only one count was recorded for this clonotype. This chain connects TRBV19 to TRBJ2-7, with 12 nucleotides matching TRBD2. CDR1 is LNHDA and CDR2 is SQIVND in the germline V gene (reference sequence). The V gene end was trimmed by 10 bases and the J gene end by 3 bases; junction bases not matched to a gene: 10. This CDR3 is built from 15 residues. CDR3 nucleotides: TGTGCCACGATGGCGAAGACTAGCGGGAGCTACGAGCAGTACTTC. The encoded protein is CATMAKTSGSYEQYF.

The DNA for the CDR3 is TGTGCCAGTAGCCCCGAAGTAGCGGGTGAGCAGTTCTTC. This codes for CASSPEVAGEQFF. The chain is built from TRBV19 and TRBJ2-1; TRBD2 agrees at 7 bases. The CDR3 spans 13 residues. Germline values: CDR1 LNHDA, CDR2 SQIVND (reference sequence). The trim removed 6 bases at V and 9 bases at J, leaving 8 bases unmatched.

The genes are TRBV7-2 and TRBJ2-1, with D hard to call. Germline V gene lookup returns CDR1 SGHTA and CDR2 FQGNSA. The V gene lost 2 bases and the J gene lost 5 bases, with 7 bases spanning the gap. CDR3 length equals 13 residues. CDR3 nucleotides: TGTGCCAGCAGCTTAACCGGAGACAATGAGCAGTTCTTC. Translating gives CASSLTGDNEQFF.

The V and J genes are TRBV6-2 or TRBV6-3 and TRBJ2-2; no definite D call. V gave up 5 bases and J gave up 2 bases, with 18 bases separating them. Germline-derived CDR1 and CDR2 are MNHEY and SVGEGT. The CDR3 contains 17 residues. This CDR3 reads CASSPRARLGNTGELFF. For the CDR3, the DNA is TGTGCCAGCAGTCCTAGAGCCCGACTGGGAAACACCGGGGAGCTGTTTTTT.

This clonotype has ten or more counts. The chain carries TRBV7-2 and TRBJ2-7; D could derive from TRBD1 or TRBD2 (5 bases each). CDR1 is SGHTA and CDR2 is FQGNSA in the germline V gene. V lost 3 bases and J 6 bases, leaving 12 bases between the germline ends. The CDR3 has 13 amino acids. CDR3 DNA: TGTGCCAGCAGCTTGGGACCTGCTAGCGAGCAGTACGTC. It specifies CASSLGPASEQYV.

This clonotype was counted many times. This chain links TRBV4-1 with TRBJ2-7, with D hard to call. The CDR3 consists of 13 residues. The germline CDR1 and CDR2 sequences are MGHRA and YSYEKL. The ends were cut back, 4 bases at V and 1 base at J, with 8 bases in the middle. The chain's CDR3 is CASSLEPSYEQYV. The CDR3 DNA is TGCGCCAGCAGCCTCGAGCCATCCTACGAGCAGTACGTC.

This clonotype was counted a few times. The rearrangement uses TRBV4-1 and TRBJ1-3; TRBD1 agrees at 10 bases. V dropped 5 bases and J dropped 4; count of bases not matched to a gene: 5. This CDR3 is built from 15 residues. The germline V gene has CDR1 MGHRA and CDR2 YSYEKL. CDR3 DNA: TGCGCCAGCAGCTCGGACAGGGGGAAGGGAAACACCATATATTTT. Encoded protein: CASSSDRGKGNTIYF.

Many counts were recorded for this clonotype. The J gene is TRBJ1-3, the V gene TRBV7-2; D is perhaps TRBD1 (5 bases). The CDR3 contains 16 residues. V lost 5 bases to trimming and J lost 0 bases, with 14 bases between them. CDR1 is SGHTA, CDR2 FQGNSA, per germline. DNA for the CDR3: TGTGCCAGCAGCCCGCGGGACGGGGCCTCTGGAAACACCATATATTTT. Its translation is CASSPRDGASGNTIYF.

In this sample, this clonotype turned up a few times. The V and J genes are TRBV2 and TRBJ1-3; unclear D gene. The V and J ends lost 8 bases and 11 bases respectively, with 13 bases between them. The CDR3 runs 11 residues. Germline V CDR1 and CDR2: SNHLY, FYNNEI. The chain's CDR3 is CASRLESAIYF. In nucleotides, the CDR3 is TGTGCCAGCCGATTAGAGTCGGCCATATATTTT.

CDR3 bases: TGTGCCGAGACCCCGGCGTCCACCCTTCAGAAAATCTACGAGCAGTACGTC. Translated: CAETPASTLQKIYEQYV. J is TRBJ2-7 and V is TRBV6-2 or TRBV6-3; D is uncertain. Germline-derived CDR1 and CDR2 are MNHEY and SVGEGT. The CDR3 is 17 amino acids. V lost 11 bases and J lost 3, with 29 bases in between.